Below, 23 T cell receptor beta chains from the same sample are listed, as sequenced in a study of blood T cells in healthy people across ages. A second roughly 6 to 12 cycle PCR used barcoded and J-beta primers. Each CDR3 protein gets one entry after TCRdb re-called the 5' RACE reads with MiXCR. Here the sample spans 1.8 million or so distinct CDR3 sequences, about two fifths being singletons. Source material: blood. These receptors all stem from a human donor in good health.

This chain joins TRBV20-1 and TRBJ1-2; the D is unclear. The ends were cut back, 6 bases at V and 3 bases at J, with 11 bases in the middle. This CDR3 is 12 amino acids long. CDR1 and CDR2 (germline): DFQATT, SNEGSKA (reference sequence). The CDR3 is CSAPAGDYGYTF. The DNA for the CDR3 is TGCAGTGCCCCCGCCGGGGACTATGGCTACACCTTC.

The chain is built from TRBV28 and TRBJ2-7, with 8 bases matching TRBD2. The CDR3 has 12 residues. CDR1 is MDHEN and CDR2 is SYDVKM in the germline V gene. J lost 3 bases, V lost 11 bases, and 6 bases had no gene match. The DNA for the CDR3 is TGTGCCGCCGGGAGGGCAATCTACGAGCAGTACTTC. It encodes CAAGRAIYEQYF.

The chain joins TRBV7-9 to TRBJ1-2; D not certain. The CDR3 is made up of 15 amino acids. V dropped 2 bases and J dropped 8 bases, with 18 bases sitting between them. Looked up from germline, CDR1 is SEHNR and CDR2 is FQNEAQ (reference sequence). The CDR3: CASSLFLRFSGGYTF. CDR3 nucleotides: TGTGCCAGCAGCTTATTTTTGAGATTCAGCGGCGGCTACACCTTC. Based on the CDR3 plus reference TRBV7-9 and TRBJ1-2, the full variable domain is DTGVSQNPRHKITKRGQNVTFRCDPISEHNRLYWYRQTLGQGPEFLTYFQNEAQLEKSRLLSDRFSAERPKGSFSTLEIQRTEQGDSAMYLCASSLFLRFSGGYTFGSGTRLTVV.

Turning to this clonotype: This sequence may be a read error, since a much larger clone differs from it by one base. This CDR3 is missing its conserved last phenylalanine or tryptophan, likely due to a read error. This chain connects TRBV4-1 to TRBJ2-1; D is undetermined. The length of the CDR3 is 13 residues. CDR1 is MGHRA, CDR2 YSYEKL, per germline. V was cut by 7 bases and J by 6 bases, with 13 bases left in between. The chain's CDR3 is CASKNTGRNEQFL. The DNA of the CDR3 is TGCGCCAGCAAAAACACCGGTCGCAATGAGCAGTTCCTC.

This clonotype has only one observation. V and J are TRBV12-3 or TRBV12-4 and TRBJ2-5; 8 positions match TRBD1. V gave up 4 bases and J gave up 3 bases; unmatched junction bases: 4. This CDR3 has 14 amino acids. CDR3 in amino acids: CASSYTGGEETQYF. The CDR3, as DNA: TGTGCCAGCAGTTACACAGGGGGAGAAGAGACCCAGTACTTC.

The chain carries TRBV20-1 and TRBJ2-3; no firm D call. The length of the CDR3 is 11 residues. Deletions cut 3 bases from V and 7 bases from J, with 8 bases between. The germline CDR1 and CDR2 sequences are DFQATT and SNEGSKA (reference sequence). The CDR3 DNA sequence: TGCAGTGCTAGGATGGGGAATACGCAGTATTTT. Amino acid sequence: CSARMGNTQYF.

The genes are TRBV6-6 and TRBJ1-2; perhaps TRBD1 as D (6 bases). Trimming cost V 0 bases and J 3 bases, with 17 bases left between them. The CDR3 contains 17 residues. In germline, CDR1 is MNHNY, CDR2 SVGAGI (reference sequence). In DNA, the CDR3 is TGTGCCAGCAGTTACTCGTCAGGGGAGTGGAGGCACTATGGCTACACCTTC. This translates into CASSYSSGEWRHYGYTF.

The rearrangement joins TRBV28 to TRBJ2-6, with 8 bases aligning to TRBD1. This CDR3 contains 17 residues. From germline, CDR1 is MDHEN and CDR2 SYDVKM. Trimming took 3 bases from V and 4 from J; bases not matched to a gene: 8. DNA for the CDR3: TGTGCCAGCAGTTTGTGGCAGGGGGCGCAAGGGGCCAACGTCCTGACTTTC. It translates to CASSLWQGAQGANVLTF.

The chain couples TRBV20-1 to TRBJ2-7; 12 bases agree with TRBD1. CDR1 and CDR2 from the germline V gene are DFQATT and SNEGSKA (reference sequence). Germline trimming cut 4 bases from V and 4 bases from J; bases unmatched to any gene: 8. The CDR3 runs to 15 residues. CDR3 DNA: TGCAGTGCTACGTACCGGGACAGGGGGCTTTACGAGCAGTACTTC. This codes for CSATYRDRGLYEQYF.

This clonotype was picked up many times. This rearrangement joins TRBV7-9 to TRBJ2-1; D gene uncertain. V lost 2 bases and J lost 9, with 8 bases in between. CDR1 is SEHNR and CDR2 is FQNEAQ in the germline V gene (reference sequence). This CDR3 comprises 12 residues. CDR3 in amino acids: CASSLSGTEQFF. CDR3 bases: TGTGCCAGCAGCTTATCGGGCACTGAGCAGTTCTTC.

This sequence joins TRBV29-1 and TRBJ2-5; the D gene is possibly TRBD2 (6 bases). Between the trimmed V and J ends, which lost 7 bases and 5 bases, there was a span of 17 bases. CDR3 size: 13 residues. CDR1 SQVTM and CDR2 ANQGSEA come from the germline V gene. The DNA of the CDR3 is TGCAGCGCCCGCAGGGAGGCTGGCGAGACCCAGTACTTC. Amino acid sequence: CSARREAGETQYF.

The chain couples TRBV7-9 to TRBJ2-6, with D possibly TRBD1 on 5 matching bases. CDR1 is SEHNR, CDR2 FQNEAQ, per germline (reference sequence). The CDR3 loop spans 16 amino acids. Trimming stripped 3 bases from V and 0 bases from J, with 9 bases between. The CDR3 DNA follows: TGTGCCAGCAGCTTGGACATTTTCTCTGGGGCCAACGTCCTGACTTTC. This translates into CASSLDIFSGANVLTF.

The V call is TRBV6-2 or TRBV6-3, the J call TRBJ2-2; possibly TRBD1 for D (6 bases). The germline V gene encodes CDR1 MNHEY and CDR2 SVGEGT. This CDR3 comprises 13 residues. Trimming removed 5 bases from V and 7 bases from J, with 11 bases in between. CDR3 nucleotide sequence: TGTGCCAGCAGTCAGGGGTCGAGCGGGGAGCTGTTTTTT. Amino acids: CASSQGSSGELFF.

The sample holds one count of this clonotype. This chain links TRBV25-1 with TRBJ1-5; TRBD1 is a possible D gene (5 bases). With 0 bases removed from V and 12 bases from J, the gap between germline ends came to 9 bases. CDR1 and CDR2 (germline): MGHDK, SYGVNS. The CDR3 has 12 amino acids. The CDR3: CASSEYGGNQHF. The CDR3 bases are TGTGCCAGCAGTGAATATGGGGGGAACCAGCATTTT.

This sequence joins TRBV6-2 or TRBV6-3 and TRBJ2-5; D might be TRBD2 (5 bases). This CDR3 contains 16 residues. Trimming stripped 2 bases from V and 6 bases from J, with 19 bases between. Per germline, CDR1 MNHEY and CDR2 SVGEGT. CDR3 in DNA: TGTGCCAGCAGTTACCCACCTGGTGCGGGTTGGAAGACCCAGTACTTC. This sequence encodes CASSYPPGAGWKTQYF.

The V call is TRBV12-3 or TRBV12-4, the J call TRBJ2-6, with no clear D. V was clipped by 6 bases and J by 0 bases, with 6 bases between them. The CDR3 extends over 14 amino acids. CDR3 sequence: CASRSLSGANVLTF. CDR3 in DNA: TGTGCCAGCAGGTCCCTCTCTGGGGCCAACGTCCTGACTTTC.

This clonotype appeared a few times. The chain has TRBV7-2 and TRBJ2-1; no definite D call. Trimming took 7 bases from V and 6 from J, leaving 7 bases between them. Germline CDR1 SGHTA, CDR2 FQGNSA. This CDR3 region has 11 residues. The CDR3 DNA reads TGTGCCAGCACCCTCCGCAATGAGCAGTTCTTC. Protein sequence: CASTLRNEQFF.

The chain uses TRBV14 and TRBJ2-1; D is ambiguous. This CDR3 contains 15 residues. V dropped 3 bases and J dropped 2 bases, with 11 bases sitting between them. In germline, CDR1 is SGHDN, CDR2 FVKESK. The CDR3 bases are TGTGCCAGCAGCCATTGGCCCGTTACCTACAATGAGCAGTTCTTC. Translating it yields CASSHWPVTYNEQFF.

The chain combines TRBV5-1 with TRBJ2-3, with 7 bases fitting TRBD1. Trimming at V came to 5 bases and at J to 2 bases, leaving 8 bases not matched to a gene. The CDR3 runs 15 residues. The germline CDR1 and CDR2 sequences are SGHRS and YFSETQ. CDR3 sequence reads: CASSSGQSPTDTQYF. Written as DNA, the CDR3 is TGCGCCAGCAGTTCGGGACAGAGTCCCACAGATACGCAGTATTTT. The full variable domain, rest sourced from reference TRBV5-1 and TRBJ2-3, is KAGVTQTPRYLIKTRGQQVTLSCSPISGHRSVSWYQQTPGQGLQFLFEYFSETQRNKGNFPGRFSGRQFSNSRSEMNVSTLELGDSALYLCASSSGQSPTDTQYFGPGTRLTVL.

This clonotype has more than one count but fewer than ten. The V and J genes are TRBV27 and TRBJ1-1, with D tentatively TRBD1 (5 bases). V was cut by 2 bases and J by 4 bases, with 8 bases left in between. Germline V lookup: CDR1 MNHEY, CDR2 SMNVEV (reference sequence). The CDR3 is 13 residues long. The CDR3 DNA reads as TGTGCCAGCAGTTTAAGGGGACTCACTGAAGCTTTCTTT. Its protein is CASSLRGLTEAFF.

This clonotype has only a few counts. The CDR3 region has the DNA TGCAGTGCTAGTAAGGGAGGGCAGATGAACACTGAAGCTTTCTTT. It encodes CSASKGGQMNTEAFF. The V call is TRBV20-1, the J call TRBJ1-1; D is unresolved. Germline CDR1 is DFQATT and CDR2 is SNEGSKA (reference sequence). V lost 3 bases to trimming and J lost 0 bases, with 14 bases between them. The CDR3 runs 15 residues.

Only a few counts were recorded for this clonotype. This chain connects TRBV4-3 to TRBJ2-1; D possibly corresponds to TRBD1 (6 bases). Trimming left V 2 bases short and J 6 bases short, with 8 bases between. The CDR3 runs 13 residues. Germline assignment: CDR1 LGHNA and CDR2 YSLEER. The CDR3 sequence: CASSQQGSNEQFF. The DNA of the CDR3 is TGCGCCAGCAGCCAACAGGGGAGCAATGAGCAGTTCTTC.

The chain links TRBV5-1 to TRBJ2-3; 10 positions match TRBD2. The CDR3 extends over 14 amino acids. CDR1 is SGHRS, CDR2 YFSETQ, per germline. V shed 4 bases, J shed 4 bases, and the junction held 3 bases outside the gene matches. CDR3 amino acids: CASSRGLAADTQYF. CDR3 DNA sequence: TGCGCCAGCAGCCGCGGACTAGCGGCAGATACGCAGTATTTT.